The source of this T cell receptor beta chain is a study of blood T cell repertoires in COVID-19. In the study overall: Whether acute or convalescent, the COVID-19 samples came from the United States, Italy and Spain. PBMCs, B-cell-depleted T cells, or T cells provided the cDNA or gDNA that made up the material.

This CDR3 is built from 20 residues. The germline CDR1 and CDR2 sequences are SGHTA and FQGTGA. Trimming took 4 bases from V and 7 from J; bases not matched to a gene: 16. Seattle's enrolled individuals joined amid active infection and were then monitored longitudinally. Per the study methods: How many nucleated cells were present was estimated from reference gene primer amplification. Repertoires were generated with immunoSEQ multiplex PCR, while TCRdb's copy carries only in-frame clones and drops some. V and J calls and clone size follow that table, whereas D and trimming were derived from the DNA. The sample records under 80,000 clones, 76% being singletons.

The sequence derives from a man aged 60-69 years with COVID-19, enrolled during active disease. The specimen sequenced was peripheral blood. The chain carries TRBV7-3 and TRBJ2-1; 16 nucleotides align to TRBD2. The CDR3 coding sequence is TGTGCCAGCAGCTACTCTCCGGGACTAGCGGGAGGGCAGCGTCGGAATGAGCAGTTCTTC. It specifies CASSYSPGLAGGQRRNEQFF.